The 18 T cell receptor beta chains below all came from one sample that was sequenced in a study of cytomegalovirus exposure and HLA in healthy donors. The study ran its PCR with 60 Vbeta and 13 Jbeta primers. Measured with immunoSEQ multiplex PCR; TCRdb has only the in-frame clones, and not every one. This sample has roughly 140,000 clones, with about four fifths found just once. Sample: PBMCs. These TCRs come from a man aged 50 to 59 in good health and CMV-seropositive.

This clone was observed a few times. Other DNA variants within this sample encode the same CDR3. The CDR3 spells CASSVSPTGYEQYF. CDR3 DNA: TGTGCCAGCAGCGTATCCCCTACAGGGTACGAGCAGTACTTC. The genes are TRBV9 and TRBJ2-7, with D perhaps matching TRBD1 (6 bases). Germline CDR1 and CDR2: SGDLS and YYNGEE. Between the trimmed V and J ends, which lost 1 base and 4 bases, there was a span of 12 bases. This CDR3 contains 14 residues.

V usage is TRBV10-2 and J usage is TRBJ2-1; 10 bases are shared with TRBD1. The CDR3 has 14 residues. Trimming took 4 bases from V and 6 from J; bases not matched to a gene: 3. The germline V gene has CDR1 WSHSY and CDR2 SAAADI. CDR3 bases: TGCGCCAGCAGTGGTGGGACAGGGGTCAATGAGCAGTTCTTC. It codes for CASSGGTGVNEQFF.

The genes are TRBV19 and TRBJ1-2; D gene uncertain. CDR1 LNHDA and CDR2 SQIVND come from the germline V gene (reference sequence). The CDR3 consists of 12 residues. Trimming removed 5 bases at V and 4 bases at J, with 8 bases between. CDR3 sequence: CASSLTFYGYTF. CDR3 nucleotides: TGTGCCAGTAGTCTAACTTTCTATGGCTACACCTTC.

The gene calls are TRBV11-2 and TRBJ1-1; 11 nucleotides align to TRBD1. This CDR3 has 13 residues. The germline V gene has CDR1 SGHAT and CDR2 FQNNGV. V shed 4 bases and J 7 bases; nucleotides not matched to a gene: 2. CDR3 sequence: CASSWDRGVEAFF. The CDR3 DNA follows: TGTGCCAGCAGCTGGGACAGGGGGGTTGAAGCTTTCTTT.

The chain recombines TRBV6-1 with TRBJ2-7, with D perhaps matching TRBD2 (5 bases). This CDR3 is built from 12 residues. V was trimmed by 3 bases and J by 3 bases, leaving 6 bases between them. Per germline, CDR1 MNHNS and CDR2 SASEGT. CDR3 nucleotides: TGTGCCAGCAGTGACGGGGACTACGAGCAGTACTTC. Translation gives CASSDGDYEQYF.

The chain uses TRBV21-1 and TRBJ2-7; the table gives TRBD2 as D, unverified against the DNA. TRBV21-1 is marked as a pseudogene. The length of the CDR3 is 17 residues. CDR3 sequence reads: CASSPIGLAGAPWEQYF. CDR3 nucleotide sequence: TGTGCCAGCAGCCCAATCGGACTAGCGGGAGCCCCTTGGGAGCAGTACTTC.

V and J are TRBV11-3 and TRBJ2-2, with 7 bases fitting TRBD1. With 5 bases clipped from V and 1 base from J, the junction kept 4 bases outside the gene matches. CDR3 length equals 15 residues. Germline V gene data show CDR1 as SGHNT and CDR2 as YENEEA. CDR3 DNA: TGTGCCAGCAGCCAACAGGGGTGGAACACCGGGGAGCTGTTTTTT. The encoded protein is CASSQQGWNTGELFF.

The rearrangement links TRBV4-1 to TRBJ2-5; tentatively, D is TRBD2 (6 bases). This CDR3 spans 16 amino acids. CDR1 and CDR2 from the germline V gene are MGHRA and YSYEKL. V lost 0 bases and J lost 5, with 16 bases in between. CDR3 loop: CASSQERALGGETQYF. DNA for the CDR3: TGCGCCAGCAGCCAAGAAAGGGCCCTAGGAGGGGAGACCCAGTACTTC.

This clone was found once. This chain uses TRBV6-6 with TRBJ2-1; 9 nucleotides agree with TRBD2. Germline loops: CDR1 MNHNY, CDR2 SVGAGI (reference sequence). The V gene end was trimmed by 2 bases and the J gene end by 2 bases; junction bases not matched to a gene: 4. The CDR3 totals 16 residues. CDR3 DNA sequence: TGTGCCAGCAGTTACGGCTTAGCGGGAGCCTACAATGAGCAGTTCTTC. It encodes CASSYGLAGAYNEQFF.

This clone was seen a handful of times. The chain carries TRBV4-2 and TRBJ2-5; TRBD2 matches 9 bases. V shed 0 bases and J 7 bases; nucleotides not matched to a gene: 6. Germline V gene sequence: CDR1 LGHNA, CDR2 YNFKEQ. This CDR3 is 15 amino acids long. In nucleotides, the CDR3 is TGTGCCAGCAGCCAAGAAGGGACTAGCCGTGGGACCCAGTACTTC. Encoded protein: CASSQEGTSRGTQYF.

This rearrangement joins TRBV19 to TRBJ2-7; D unresolved. The CDR3 runs to 14 residues. V was shortened by 3 bases and J by 4 bases, with 13 bases between the two germline ends. CDR1 LNHDA and CDR2 SQIVND come from the germline V gene (reference sequence). Here the CDR3 reads CASSIGTESYEQYF. CDR3 in DNA: TGTGCCAGTAGTATCGGTACAGAAAGTTACGAGCAGTACTTC.

This chain joins TRBV2 and TRBJ2-3; a weak D match, TRBD2 (6 bases). From germline, CDR1 is SNHLY and CDR2 FYNNEI. V was pared by 1 base and J by 7 bases, with 15 bases between. The CDR3 length is 15 residues. The CDR3 loop reads CASSEEGLIVYTQYF. CDR3 DNA: TGTGCCAGCAGTGAAGAGGGACTTATAGTATATACGCAGTATTTT.

The genes are TRBV4-1 and TRBJ1-4; no firm D call. CDR3 length: 15 residues. From germline, CDR1 is MGHRA and CDR2 YSYEKL. The V and J ends lost 1 base and 7 bases respectively, with 13 bases between them. The CDR3 nucleotides are TGCGCCAGCAGCCAAGTTCCGGGGTTAAGTGAAAAACTGTTTTTT. Its protein product is CASSQVPGLSEKLFF.

The CDR3 nucleotides read TGCAGTGCTAGAGGTCGAGATACGCAGTATTTT. It translates to CSARGRDTQYF. This rearrangement joins TRBV20-1 to TRBJ2-3, with no clear D. This CDR3 region has 11 residues. CDR1 and CDR2 (germline): DFQATT, SNEGSKA (reference sequence). The V gene lost 1 base and the J gene lost 5 bases, with 4 bases spanning the gap.

The chain's CDR3 is CASSLWTGQYEQYF. CDR3 bases: TGTGCCAGCAGTTTATGGACAGGGCAGTACGAGCAGTACTTC. The chain recombines TRBV28 with TRBJ2-7, with 7 bases fitting TRBD1. The CDR3 contains 14 residues. Germline CDR1 reads MDHEN; CDR2 reads SYDVKM. Germline trimming cut 0 bases from V and 4 bases from J; bases unmatched to any gene: 3.

The chain carries TRBV5-4 and TRBJ2-5, with TRBD2 identical over 9 bases. Germline loops: CDR1 SGHNT, CDR2 YYREEE (reference sequence). The CDR3 is 15 residues long. Trimming removed 1 base from V and 4 bases from J; junction bases left unmatched: 5. CDR3 loop: CASSLWAGGPETQYF. The CDR3 DNA reads TGTGCCAGCAGCTTGTGGGCGGGAGGGCCAGAGACCCAGTACTTC.

This clone turned up a few times. The J gene is TRBJ2-3, the V gene TRBV5-4, with TRBD2 matching 7 bases. CDR1 is SGHNT and CDR2 is YYREEE in the germline V gene (reference sequence). The CDR3 covers 18 residues. The trim removed 4 bases at V and 4 bases at J, leaving 18 bases unmatched. The CDR3 protein is CASSPPGLPSFAPDTQYF. The DNA of the CDR3 is TGTGCCAGCAGCCCCCCGGGACTACCTTCCTTCGCCCCAGATACGCAGTATTTT.

The V and J genes are TRBV7-9 and TRBJ1-1; D is unresolved. The V gene's germline CDR1 is SEHNR and CDR2 FQNEAQ (reference sequence). Trimming stripped 1 base from V and 5 bases from J, with 8 bases between. The CDR3 loop spans 13 amino acids. CDR3 region: CASSLEERTEAFF. DNA for the CDR3: TGTGCCAGCAGCTTAGAGGAGAGGACTGAAGCTTTCTTT.